Listed here are 20 T cell receptor beta chains from one sample, sequenced in a study of Graves' ophthalmopathy and Graves' hyperthyroidism. TCR beta CDR3 regions were amplified from RNA transcripts. HTBI primers were employed in first-round RT-PCR, then a second-round multiplex PCR followed. TCRdb fed the multiplex PCR reads into MiXCR, producing one record per CDR3 protein. The sample contains roughly 400,000 distinct CDR3 sequences, approximately 20% of which appear only once. Sample: peripheral blood. The receptors here all came from a woman younger than 35 with Graves' ophthalmopathy.

This clonotype was seen ten or more times. The rearrangement links TRBV28 to TRBJ1-5; D unresolved. Germline values: CDR1 MDHEN, CDR2 SYDVKM. V gave up 3 bases and J gave up 5 bases, with 14 bases separating them. The CDR3 length is 15 residues. The CDR3 DNA is TGTGCCAGCAGTTTCGGTGGCAGCCTTTATCAGCCCCAGCATTTT. This gives the protein CASSFGGSLYQPQHF.

The table lists this clonotype with many counts. The chain combines TRBV6-2 or TRBV6-3 with TRBJ2-2; no definite D call. V was pared by 0 bases and J by 0 bases, with 5 bases between. Germline V gene sequence: CDR1 MNHEY, CDR2 SVGEGT. This CDR3 is built from 15 residues. The CDR3 region is CASSYSTTNTGELFF. For the CDR3, the DNA is TGTGCCAGCAGTTACTCGACGACGAACACCGGGGAGCTGTTTTTT.

In its sample, this clonotype was seen many times. The V and J genes are TRBV24-1 and TRBJ2-7; TRBD2 is a possible D gene (5 bases). The CDR3 covers 14 residues. Germline CDR1 is KGHDR and CDR2 is SFDVKD. Trimming took off 4 bases at V and 0 bases at J, with 9 bases between the two ends. CDR3 loop: CATSETGISYEQYF. The CDR3 DNA reads TGTGCCACCAGTGAAACCGGGATCTCCTACGAGCAGTACTTC.

This clonotype was found many times. V and J are TRBV20-1 and TRBJ1-6; no clear D. CDR3 length: 15 residues. V lost 0 bases and J lost 3, with 9 bases in between. Germline CDR1 reads DFQATT; CDR2 reads SNEGSKA (reference sequence). Written as DNA, the CDR3 is TGCAGTGCTAGAGATTCCGGGTACTATAATTCACCCCTCCACTTT. This gives the protein CSARDSGYYNSPLHF.

This clonotype has at least ten counts. CDR3 coding DNA: TGTGCCAGCAGTTCGGTGAGGGGGTGGACTGAAGCTTTCTTT. Protein: CASSSVRGWTEAFF. V is TRBV6-2 or TRBV6-3 and J is TRBJ1-1, with TRBD1 as a possible D gene (6 bases). Germline V gives CDR1 MNHEY, CDR2 SVGEGT. The V gene lost 4 bases and the J gene lost 5 bases, with 14 bases spanning the gap. The CDR3 is made up of 14 amino acids.

There are many counts of this clonotype. The V and J genes are TRBV6-2 or TRBV6-3 and TRBJ2-7, with no clear D. Germline loops: CDR1 MNHEY, CDR2 SVGEGT. CDR3 length: 16 residues. Trimming pared 1 base from V and 2 bases from J, leaving 15 bases between. The CDR3 region has the DNA TGTGCCAGCAGTTACTTTCTTGGGCGCTTGACCTACGAGCAGTACTTC. Its translation: CASSYFLGRLTYEQYF.

This clonotype was seen repeatedly, ten times or more. CDR3 region: CASSPSRGNQPQHF. CDR3 bases: TGTGCCAGCAGTCCGAGCAGGGGCAATCAGCCCCAGCATTTT. V gene TRBV28 combines with J gene TRBJ1-5; perhaps TRBD1 as D (5 bases). From germline, CDR1 is MDHEN and CDR2 SYDVKM. V lost 5 bases, J lost 2 bases, and 10 bases lay in between. The CDR3 sequence is 14 residues long.

This clonotype appeared many times. The chain is built from TRBV12-3 or TRBV12-4 and TRBJ2-5, with a tentative D call TRBD2 (5 bases). This CDR3 spans 14 amino acids. V was shortened by 2 bases and J by 2 bases, with 9 bases between the two germline ends. The CDR3 DNA reads TGTGCCAGCAGTTTAAGTTCGGGACAAGAGACCCAGTACTTC. The encoded protein is CASSLSSGQETQYF.

This clonotype was counted at least ten times. The genes are TRBV28 and TRBJ1-6, with D possibly matching TRBD1 (5 bases). Trimming pared 11 bases from V and 5 bases from J, leaving 19 bases between. Germline values: CDR1 MDHEN, CDR2 SYDVKM. The CDR3 covers 15 residues. CDR3 DNA: TGTGCCGGGAGGAATAACAGGAGAAATAATTCACCCCTCCACTTT. This gives the protein CAGRNNRRNNSPLHF.

The table lists this clonotype with a few counts. The chain carries TRBV3-1 and TRBJ1-1; TRBD1 is a possible D gene (5 bases). Trimming removed 4 bases from V and 3 bases from J, with 9 bases in between. The CDR3 sequence is 13 residues long. From germline, CDR1 is LGHDT and CDR2 YNNKEL (reference sequence). In DNA form, the CDR3 reads TGTGCCAGCAGCCGCCGGGGCGACACTGAAGCTTTCTTT. It encodes CASSRRGDTEAFF.

This clonotype was seen at least ten times. The V and J genes are TRBV4-1 and TRBJ1-5, with 9 positions matching TRBD1. Losses at the gene ends were 1 base for V and 5 bases for J; bases not matched to a gene: 9. Germline CDR1 is MGHRA and CDR2 is YSYEKL. The CDR3 has 17 amino acids. The CDR3 region has the DNA TGCGCCAGCAGCCAAGTCGGACAGGGGCCCTTACATCAGCCCCAGCATTTT. Its protein is CASSQVGQGPLHQPQHF.

Details on this clonotype: A much larger clone is a single base away; this may be a read error. This sequence joins TRBV5-1 and TRBJ2-2; D tentatively fits TRBD1 or TRBD2 (5 bases each). CDR1 and CDR2 (germline): SGHRS, YFSETQ. This CDR3 has 16 residues. Written as DNA, the CDR3 is TGCGCCAGCAGCCCTGGGGCAGCTAGAACAACCGGGGAGCCGTTTTTT. It codes for CASSPGAARTTGEPFF.

This clonotype was counted at least ten times. This chain joins TRBV4-1 and TRBJ1-1; D is uncertain. The germline V gene has CDR1 MGHRA and CDR2 YSYEKL. Trimming took 0 bases from V and 1 from J, leaving 15 bases between them. The CDR3 has 17 residues. The DNA of the CDR3 is TGCGCCAGCAGCCAAGAAACCCTAGGGCGGACGAACACTGAAGCTTTCTTT. This codes for CASSQETLGRTNTEAFF.

The chain combines TRBV20-1 with TRBJ2-5; 8 bases fit TRBD2. Trimming at V came to 0 bases and at J to 5 bases, leaving 11 bases not matched to a gene. Germline CDR1 DFQATT, CDR2 SNEGSKA (reference sequence). The CDR3 runs to 16 residues. CDR3 bases: TGCAGTGCTAGAGATTTCCCGGGAGGGCCGCTGGAGACCCAGTACTTC. As protein: CSARDFPGGPLETQYF.

The rearrangement uses TRBV20-1 and TRBJ1-5; weak D call: TRBD1 (5 bases). The CDR3 covers 13 residues. The V end lost 3 bases, the J end lost 5 bases, and 11 bases lay between the germline ends. Germline V lookup: CDR1 DFQATT, CDR2 SNEGSKA (reference sequence). CDR3: CSARGPGDQPQHF. In DNA form, the CDR3 reads TGCAGTGCTAGGGGGCCTGGTGATCAGCCCCAGCATTTT.

This clonotype showed up many times. The chain has TRBV7-2 and TRBJ2-5; D gene unclear. Germline-derived CDR1 and CDR2 are SGHTA and FQGNSA. The CDR3 is 14 amino acids. Trimming shortened V by 5 bases and J by 1 base, and 11 bases separated the two germline ends. CDR3 sequence: CASSRAVLQETQYF. The CDR3 coding sequence is TGTGCCAGCAGCCGGGCAGTCCTCCAAGAGACCCAGTACTTC.

The chain carries TRBV6-2 or TRBV6-3 and TRBJ2-7; 12 bases agree with TRBD2. Unmatched junction bases numbered 4, after V lost 0 bases and J lost 4 bases. This CDR3 is 16 amino acids long. CDR1 is MNHEY and CDR2 is SVGEGT in the germline V gene. This CDR3 is CASSYSPTSGRYEQYF. The CDR3 DNA reads as TGTGCCAGCAGTTACTCGCCGACTAGCGGGAGATACGAGCAGTACTTC.

This clonotype occurred many times. The chain has TRBV6-5 and TRBJ2-2; D not certain. The CDR3 covers 14 residues. V lost 8 bases, J lost 1 base, and 11 bases lay in between. Germline V gives CDR1 MNHEY, CDR2 SVGAGI. The CDR3 bases are TGTGCCAGCGGACCAGGACGGAACACCGGGGAGCTGTTTTTT. Protein sequence: CASGPGRNTGELFF.

This clonotype has a count of ten or more. The chain combines TRBV11-2 with TRBJ2-2, with 7 bases fitting TRBD1. The germline V gene encodes CDR1 SGHAT and CDR2 FQNNGV. The trim removed 2 bases at V and 6 bases at J, leaving 3 bases unmatched. This CDR3 region has 14 residues. Here the CDR3 reads CASSLTGAPGELFF. CDR3 DNA: TGTGCCAGCAGCTTAACAGGGGCCCCCGGGGAGCTGTTTTTT.

This clonotype was recorded many times. J is TRBJ2-2 and V is TRBV25-1; D not resolved. Germline V gene data show CDR1 as MGHDK and CDR2 as SYGVNS. V shed 5 bases and J shed 6 bases, with 10 bases lying between them. The CDR3 sequence is 13 residues long. CDR3 DNA sequence: TGTGCCAGCAGTCCCCCCGCCGCCGGGGAGCTGTTTTTT. As protein: CASSPPAAGELFF. Together with reference TRBV25-1 and TRBJ2-2, the CDR3 gives the full variable domain: EADIYQTPRYLVIGTGKKITLECSQTMGHDKMYWYQQDPGMELHLIHYSYGVNSTEKGDLSSESTVSRIRTEHFPLTLESARPSHTSQYLCASSPPAAGELFFGEGSRLTVL.